This T cell receptor (beta chain) was recorded in a study of T cell responses to AZD1222 COVID-19 vaccine. Study-level results: Spike-specific TCR breadth and depth were elevated following two AZD1222 doses. The study identified only six AZD1222 recipients as seropositive at baseline.

The CDR3 runs 13 residues. Germline-derived CDR1 and CDR2 are MNHEY and SVGAGI. V was pared by 3 bases and J by 4 bases, with 9 bases between. Using immunoSEQ multiplex PCR, the repertoire was profiled, and TCRdb retains in-frame clones only, with some absent. Of 150,000 to 200,000 clones detected, more than 80% appear once; the ten largest clones hold around 3%. A remark on this clone: The antigen remains undetermined.

This sequence was found in an adult in good health. The V and J genes are TRBV6-5 and TRBJ1-1; D gene ambiguous. Here the sequenced sample was peripheral blood, taken on day 0 of AZD1222 vaccination. CDR3 residues: CASSYQTGTEAFF. CDR3 in DNA: TGTGCCAGCAGTTATCAGACGGGCACTGAAGCTTTCTTT.